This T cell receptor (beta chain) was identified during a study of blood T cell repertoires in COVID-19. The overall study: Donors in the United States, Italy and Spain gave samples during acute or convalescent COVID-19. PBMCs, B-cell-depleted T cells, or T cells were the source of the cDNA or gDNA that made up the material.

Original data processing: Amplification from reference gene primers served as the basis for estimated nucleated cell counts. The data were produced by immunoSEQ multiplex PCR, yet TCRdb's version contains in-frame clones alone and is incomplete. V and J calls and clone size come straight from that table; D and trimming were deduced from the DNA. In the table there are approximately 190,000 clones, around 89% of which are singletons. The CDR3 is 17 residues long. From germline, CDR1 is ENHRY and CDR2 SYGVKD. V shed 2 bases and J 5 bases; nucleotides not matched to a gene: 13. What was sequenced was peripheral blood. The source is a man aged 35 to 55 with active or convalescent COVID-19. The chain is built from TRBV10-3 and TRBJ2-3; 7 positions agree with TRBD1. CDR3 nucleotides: TGTGCCATCAGTGAGCCCGTGGGCAGGGGGATGGTAGATACGCAGTATTTT. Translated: CAISEPVGRGMVDTQYF.